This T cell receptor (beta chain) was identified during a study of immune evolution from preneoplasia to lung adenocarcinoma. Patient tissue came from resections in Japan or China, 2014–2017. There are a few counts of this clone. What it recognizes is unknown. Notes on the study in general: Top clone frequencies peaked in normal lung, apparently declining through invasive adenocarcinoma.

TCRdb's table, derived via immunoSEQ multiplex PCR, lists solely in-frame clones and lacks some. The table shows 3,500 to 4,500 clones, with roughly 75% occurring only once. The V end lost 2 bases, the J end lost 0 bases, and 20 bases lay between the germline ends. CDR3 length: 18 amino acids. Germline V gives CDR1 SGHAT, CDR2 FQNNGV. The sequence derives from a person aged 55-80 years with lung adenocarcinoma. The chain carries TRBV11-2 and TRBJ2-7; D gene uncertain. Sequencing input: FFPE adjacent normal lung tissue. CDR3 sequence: CASSLPPVGSLASYEQYF. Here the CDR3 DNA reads TGTGCCAGCAGCTTACCCCCGGTCGGGTCTTTGGCCTCCTACGAGCAGTACTTC.